The rows below give T cell receptor beta chains drawn from one sample of a study of a mutant IDH1 vaccine in newly diagnosed glioma. The method was immunoSEQ multiplex PCR; TCRdb's version includes in-frame clones alone and lacks a portion of them. Among tens of thousands of clones listed, approximately 92% were seen once. The material was PBMCs, obtained from a glioma patient treated with radiotherapy, temozolomide or both. The receptors derive from a man in his fifties with glioma. CDR3s include the opening cysteine and the closing phenylalanine or tryptophan. A D gene is named only where the DNA matches it firmly. Rows may omit the clone size; those that give it use once, few, many or a size class.

cdr3_nt cdr3_aa j_call v_call d_call clone_size
TGTGCCAGCAGCACGACCGCAACAGGGTACAATGAGCAGTTCTTC CASSTTATGYNEQFF TRBJ2-1 TRBV7-8 - -
TGTGCCAGCAGTTTAGCCGCCCCCGCAGCTCAGCCCCAGCATTTT CASSLAAPAAQPQHF TRBJ1-5 TRBV28 - -
TGTGCCAGCAGCTTATCCGGGGCGATTGAGGACTATGGCTACACCTTC CASSLSGAIEDYGYTF TRBJ1-2 TRBV7-9 - -
TGCGCCAGCAGCCGACTCCTTGGGGAGACCCAGTACTTC CASSRLLGETQYF TRBJ2-5 TRBV4-1 - -
TGTGCCAGCAGCAGGGGGCACTCCTACGAGCAGTACTTC CASSRGHSYEQYF TRBJ2-7 TRBV27 TRBD1 -
TGTGCCAGCAGCTTACAGCATCGGGGCGAGCAGTACTTC CASSLQHRGEQYF TRBJ2-7 TRBV7-9 - -
TGTGCCAGCAGCTTGGCAGGTAAGAACACTGAAGCTTTCTTT CASSLAGKNTEAFF TRBJ1-1 TRBV5-4 - -
TGCGCCAGCAGCCCCCACAGGGGTGATGGCTACACCTTC CASSPHRGDGYTF TRBJ1-2 TRBV4-1 TRBD1 -
TGTGCCAGCAGTTTTCCCAAACCGCAGGGAAAGGCCAAAAACATTCAGTACTTC CASSFPKPQGKAKNIQYF TRBJ2-4 TRBV28 - once
TGTGCCAGCAGCTCCATTGGGTTTGAAGCTTTCTTT CASSSIGFEAFF TRBJ1-1 TRBV11-2 - -
TGTGCCACCAGCAGAGGACCTTACTACGAGCAGTACTTC CATSRGPYYEQYF TRBJ2-7 TRBV15 - -
TGTGCCAGCATCACCGGGACTTCCACGAGCTCCTACAATGAGCAGTTCTTC CASITGTSTSSYNEQFF TRBJ2-1 TRBV2 - -
TGCAGCGTTGATGCCAACCGAAGCGGTGAGCAGTTCTTC CSVDANRSGEQFF TRBJ2-1 TRBV29-1 - -
TGTGCCACCAGCAGAGAAGAAGGAGGCGACTATGGCTACACCTTC CATSREEGGDYGYTF TRBJ1-2 TRBV15 - -
TGCGCCAGCAGCTTGGTTCGGGGCTCCAATGAGCAGTTCTTC CASSLVRGSNEQFF TRBJ2-1 TRBV5-1 - -
TGTGCCAGTAGTTTTGGGGGACTGGCGAATGAGCAGTTCTTC CASSFGGLANEQFF TRBJ2-1 TRBV19 - few
TGTGCCAGCAGTTTATGGAGCGGGGGGGCCAGGGCGGCCCAGTACTTC CASSLWSGGARAAQYF TRBJ2-5 TRBV28 TRBD2 -
TGTGCCAGCAGTGACTTGGGCGGCACTAATGAAAAACTGTTTTTT CASSDLGGTNEKLFF TRBJ1-4 TRBV6-1 - -
TGCGCCAGCAGCCAAGATTCCGGGCCCAATCAGCCCCAGCATTTT CASSQDSGPNQPQHF TRBJ1-5 TRBV4-3 - -
TGCGCCAGCAGTGATCAGGGGCAGCATGAGCAGTTCTTC CASSDQGQHEQFF TRBJ2-1 TRBV10-2 - -
TGTGCCAGCAGCCATTTAGGGACAGATCAAGAGACCCAGTACTTC CASSHLGTDQETQYF TRBJ2-5 TRBV7-9 TRBD1 -
TGTGCCAGCAGCAACCCGACAGTAGGAGAGACCCAGTACTTC CASSNPTVGETQYF TRBJ2-5 TRBV7-9 - -
TGCGCCAGCAGCTTGGGGCAGGGAATGGTCGGCAGACAGTACTTC CASSLGQGMVGRQYF TRBJ2-7 TRBV5-1 - once
TGTGCCACTACCTCTTATGGGCAGTACTACGAGCAGTACTTC CATTSYGQYYEQYF TRBJ2-7 TRBV28 - once
TGCGCCAGCAGGGTTACAGGGGGATTTAACACTGAAGCTTTCTTT CASRVTGGFNTEAFF TRBJ1-1 TRBV4-1 TRBD1 -
TGTGCCAGTAGTATAGCGGGGGGCGTCGACAGCACAGATACGCAGTATTTT CASSIAGGVDSTDTQYF TRBJ2-3 TRBV19 - -
TGCAGCGTTGAAGATCCAGGGAGCTCCTACGAGCAGTACTTC CSVEDPGSSYEQYF TRBJ2-7 TRBV29-1 - -
TGTGCCAGCAGCTTAAGTATGAACACTGAAGCTTTCTTT CASSLSMNTEAFF TRBJ1-1 TRBV7-3 - once
TGTGCCACCTACCAGGGACTCGCGGGAGATACGCAGTATTTT CATYQGLAGDTQYF TRBJ2-3 TRBV10-3 - -
TGTGCCAGCAGTAGTTGGGCCACTAACTATGGCTACACCTTC CASSSWATNYGYTF TRBJ1-2 TRBV28 - -
TGTGCCAGCAGCCGAGACAGGGGCGGCGGGGAGCTGTTTTTT CASSRDRGGGELFF TRBJ2-2 TRBV7-9 TRBD1 -
TGCGCCAGCAGCTTCACCGGGACTAGCGGGACCCAGGAGACCCAGTACTTC CASSFTGTSGTQETQYF TRBJ2-5 TRBV5-1 TRBD2 -
TGTGCCAGCAGCCTGTGGACCGCAGGGACTAATGAAAAACTGTTTTTT CASSLWTAGTNEKLFF TRBJ1-4 TRBV13 - -
TGTGCCAGCAGCCCCGGGACCCTAAGTGCAGCTTTCTTT CASSPGTLSAAFF TRBJ1-1 TRBV27 - -
TGTGCCAGCAGCTCTCTCGGACTAGCGGGAGGCTACGAGCAGTACTTC CASSSLGLAGGYEQYF TRBJ2-7 TRBV13 TRBD2 -
TGTGCCTGGAGTCAGCTAGCGGGGGCTAATGAGCAGTTCTTC CAWSQLAGANEQFF TRBJ2-1 TRBV30 TRBD2 once
TGTGCCTGGAGGAAAGATGCACTCTACTCTGGAAACACCATATATTTT CAWRKDALYSGNTIYF TRBJ1-3 TRBV30 - -